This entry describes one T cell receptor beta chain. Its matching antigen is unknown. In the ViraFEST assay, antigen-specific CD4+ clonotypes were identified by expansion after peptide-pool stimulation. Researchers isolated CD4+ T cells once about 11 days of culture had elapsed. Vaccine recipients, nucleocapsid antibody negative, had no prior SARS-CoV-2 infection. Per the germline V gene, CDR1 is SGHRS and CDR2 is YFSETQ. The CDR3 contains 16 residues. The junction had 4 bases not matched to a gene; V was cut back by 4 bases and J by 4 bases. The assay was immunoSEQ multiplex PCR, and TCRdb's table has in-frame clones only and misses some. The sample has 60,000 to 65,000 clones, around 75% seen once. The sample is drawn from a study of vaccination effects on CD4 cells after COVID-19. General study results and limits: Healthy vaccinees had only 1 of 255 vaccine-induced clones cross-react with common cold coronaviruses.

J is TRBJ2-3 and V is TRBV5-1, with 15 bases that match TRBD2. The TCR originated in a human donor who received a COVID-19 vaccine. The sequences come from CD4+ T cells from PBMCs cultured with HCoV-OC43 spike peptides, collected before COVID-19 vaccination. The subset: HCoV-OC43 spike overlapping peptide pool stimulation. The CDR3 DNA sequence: TGCGCCAGCAGCATAGGACTAGCGGGGGGGCCAGATACGCAGTATTTT. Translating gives CASSIGLAGGPDTQYF.